This record covers a single T cell receptor beta chain. The target antigen is unknown. Between the trimmed V and J ends, which lost 4 bases and 0 bases, there was a span of 7 bases. The CDR3 contains 13 residues. Germline CDR1 is LNHDA and CDR2 is SQIVND (reference sequence). Sequencing was performed with immunoSEQ multiplex PCR; in TCRdb, only in-frame clones are kept and a portion is missing. The table lists 8,000 to 9,500 clones, more than 75% of them singletons, with about 2.8% in the top ten. This entry is derived from a study of immune evolution from preneoplasia to lung adenocarcinoma. Study details: HLA loss of heterozygosity: under 7.5% AIS, over 12% MIA, over 30% ADC, none AAH. General observations from the study: Normal lung had highest clonality; later lesions appeared denser, more diverse. From normal lung to invasive adenocarcinoma, top clone frequencies appeared to decrease.

H&E slides confirmed each diagnosis, reviewed by two pathologists independently. This TCR derives from a person aged 65 to 85 with lung adenocarcinoma. This chain uses TRBV19 with TRBJ2-7; tentative D call: TRBD2 (6 bases). Sequencing was done on a sample of FFPE minimally invasive lung adenocarcinoma tissue. CDR3 amino acids: CASSTGSSYEQYF. The CDR3 DNA sequence: TGTGCCAGTAGTACCGGGAGCTCCTACGAGCAGTACTTC.